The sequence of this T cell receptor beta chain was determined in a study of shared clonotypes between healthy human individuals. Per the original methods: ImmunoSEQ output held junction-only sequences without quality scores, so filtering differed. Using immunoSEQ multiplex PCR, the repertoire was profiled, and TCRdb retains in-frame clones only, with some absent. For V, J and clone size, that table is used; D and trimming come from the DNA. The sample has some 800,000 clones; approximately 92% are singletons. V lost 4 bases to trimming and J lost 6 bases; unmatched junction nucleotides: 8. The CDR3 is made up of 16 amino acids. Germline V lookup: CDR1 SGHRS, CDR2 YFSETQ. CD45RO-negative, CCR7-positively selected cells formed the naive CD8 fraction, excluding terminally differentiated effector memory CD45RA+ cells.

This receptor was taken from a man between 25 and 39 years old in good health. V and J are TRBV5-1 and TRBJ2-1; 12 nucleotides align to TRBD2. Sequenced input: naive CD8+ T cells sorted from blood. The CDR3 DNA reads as TGCGCCAGCAGCCAACTACTAGCGGGAGGTATCAATGAGCAGTTCTTC. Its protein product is CASSQLLAGGINEQFF.